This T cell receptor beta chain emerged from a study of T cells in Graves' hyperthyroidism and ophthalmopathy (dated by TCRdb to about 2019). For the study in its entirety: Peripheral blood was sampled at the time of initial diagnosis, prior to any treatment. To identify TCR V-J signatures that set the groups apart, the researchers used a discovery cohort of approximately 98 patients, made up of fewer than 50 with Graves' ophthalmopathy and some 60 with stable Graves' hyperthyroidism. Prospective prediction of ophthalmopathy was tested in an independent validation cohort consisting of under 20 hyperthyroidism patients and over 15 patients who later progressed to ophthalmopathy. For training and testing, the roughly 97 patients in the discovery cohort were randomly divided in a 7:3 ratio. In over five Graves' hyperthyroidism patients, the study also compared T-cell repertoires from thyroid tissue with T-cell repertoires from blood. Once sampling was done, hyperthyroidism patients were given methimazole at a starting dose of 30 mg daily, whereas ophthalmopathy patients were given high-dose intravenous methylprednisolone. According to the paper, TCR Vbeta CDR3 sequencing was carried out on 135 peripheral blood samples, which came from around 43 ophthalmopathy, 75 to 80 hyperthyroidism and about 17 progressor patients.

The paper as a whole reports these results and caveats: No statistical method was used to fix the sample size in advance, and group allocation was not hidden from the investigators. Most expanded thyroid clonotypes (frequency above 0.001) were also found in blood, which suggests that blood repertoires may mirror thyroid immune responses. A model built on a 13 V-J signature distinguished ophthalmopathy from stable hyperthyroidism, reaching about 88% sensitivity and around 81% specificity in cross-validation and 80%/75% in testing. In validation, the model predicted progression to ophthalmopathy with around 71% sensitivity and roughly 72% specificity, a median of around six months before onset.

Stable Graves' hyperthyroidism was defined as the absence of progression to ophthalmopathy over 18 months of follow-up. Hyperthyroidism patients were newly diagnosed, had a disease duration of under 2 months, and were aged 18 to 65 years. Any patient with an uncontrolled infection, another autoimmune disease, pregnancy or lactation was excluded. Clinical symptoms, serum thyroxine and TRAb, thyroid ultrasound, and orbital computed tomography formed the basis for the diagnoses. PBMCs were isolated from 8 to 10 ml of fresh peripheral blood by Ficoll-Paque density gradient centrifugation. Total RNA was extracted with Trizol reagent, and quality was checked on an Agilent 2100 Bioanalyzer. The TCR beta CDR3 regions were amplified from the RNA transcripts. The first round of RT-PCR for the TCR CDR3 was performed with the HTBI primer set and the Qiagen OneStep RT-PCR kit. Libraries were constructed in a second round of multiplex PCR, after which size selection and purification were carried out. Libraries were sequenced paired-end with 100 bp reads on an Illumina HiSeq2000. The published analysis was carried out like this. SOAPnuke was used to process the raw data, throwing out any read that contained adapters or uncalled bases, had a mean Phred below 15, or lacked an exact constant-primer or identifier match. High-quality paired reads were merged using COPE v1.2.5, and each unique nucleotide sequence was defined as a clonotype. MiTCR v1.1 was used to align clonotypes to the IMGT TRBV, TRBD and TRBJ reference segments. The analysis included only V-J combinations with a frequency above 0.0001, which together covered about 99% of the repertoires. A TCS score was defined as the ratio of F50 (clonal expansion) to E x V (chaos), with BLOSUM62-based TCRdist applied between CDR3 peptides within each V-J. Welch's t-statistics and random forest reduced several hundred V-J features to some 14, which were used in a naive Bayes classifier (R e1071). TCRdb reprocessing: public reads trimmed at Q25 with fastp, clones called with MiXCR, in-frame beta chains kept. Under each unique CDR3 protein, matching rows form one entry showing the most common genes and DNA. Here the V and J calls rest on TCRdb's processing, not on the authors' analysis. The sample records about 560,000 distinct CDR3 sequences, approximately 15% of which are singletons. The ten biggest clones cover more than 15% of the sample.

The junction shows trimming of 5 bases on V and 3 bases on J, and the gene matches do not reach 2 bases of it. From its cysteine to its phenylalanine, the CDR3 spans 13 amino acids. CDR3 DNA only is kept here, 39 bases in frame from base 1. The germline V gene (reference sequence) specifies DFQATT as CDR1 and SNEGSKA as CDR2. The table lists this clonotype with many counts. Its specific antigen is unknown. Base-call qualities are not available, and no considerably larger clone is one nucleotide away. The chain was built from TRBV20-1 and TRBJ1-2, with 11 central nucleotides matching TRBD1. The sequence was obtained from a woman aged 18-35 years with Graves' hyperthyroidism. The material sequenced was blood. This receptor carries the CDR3 CSARTGGDYGYTF. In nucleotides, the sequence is TGCAGTGCTCGGACAGGGGGCGACTATGGCTACACCTTC.